The 8 T cell receptor beta chains given below trace back to one sample, sequenced in a study of early T cells in non-severe SARS-CoV-2 infection. Using its own MiXCR run on the 5' RACE reads, TCRdb lists one record per CDR3 protein. The sample includes 75,000 to 90,000 distinct CDR3 sequences, about 15% of them seen just once. The sample comprised whole blood. Every receptor here comes from an adult who was a healthcare worker with PCR-confirmed SARS-CoV-2 infection or an uninfected control (not recorded which).

The gene calls are TRBV7-9 and TRBJ1-1; no firm D call. CDR1 and CDR2 from the germline V gene are SEHNR and FQNEAQ (reference sequence). The V gene lost 5 bases and the J gene lost 6 bases, with 13 bases spanning the gap. The CDR3 is made up of 13 amino acids. CDR3: CASSPDPVAEAFF. CDR3 sequence (DNA): TGTGCCAGCAGCCCCGACCCGGTAGCTGAAGCTTTCTTT.

The rearrangement links TRBV27 to TRBJ2-2; the D gene is possibly TRBD2 (6 bases). V shed 9 bases and J shed 1 base, with 12 bases lying between them. Germline V gene sequence: CDR1 MNHEY, CDR2 SMNVEV (reference sequence). This CDR3 comprises 14 residues. For the CDR3, the DNA is TGTGCCAGTATGACGGGACTGAACACCGGGGAGCTGTTTTTT. This translates into CASMTGLNTGELFF.

As for this clonotype: A much larger clonotype is one base distant, so this may be a read error. The gene calls are TRBV12-3 or TRBV12-4 and TRBJ2-2; TRBD2 matches 7 bases. Trimming cost V 3 bases and J 0 bases; bases outside gene matches: 1. The CDR3 consists of 15 residues. Here the CDR3 DNA reads TGTGCCAGCAGTTTTGCGGGAGCGAACACCGGGGAGCTGTTTTTT. It is translated as CASSFAGANTGELFF.

For the CDR3, the DNA is TGTGCCACCAGTCGGTGGCAAGCGTTCTCTGGAAACACCATATATTTT. The encoded protein is CATSRWQAFSGNTIYF. The rearrangement links TRBV15 to TRBJ1-3; D is undetermined. V lost 6 bases, J lost 0 bases, and 15 bases lay in between. CDR3 length: 16 residues. The germline CDR1 and CDR2 sequences are LNHNV and YYDKDF (reference sequence).

This clonotype appeared a few times. The chain employs TRBV10-3 and TRBJ2-5, with D maybe TRBD2 (7 bases). The CDR3 is made up of 13 amino acids. Trimming shortened V by 6 bases and J by 5 bases, and 13 bases separated the two germline ends. Germline loops: CDR1 ENHRY, CDR2 SYGVKD. This chain's CDR3 is CAISVGGRETQYF. The CDR3 region has the DNA TGTGCCATCAGCGTCGGGGGGCGCGAGACCCAGTACTTC.

In this sample, this clonotype turned up a few times. The chain employs TRBV6-5 and TRBJ1-3; tentative D call: TRBD1 (5 bases). V dropped 6 bases and J dropped 10 bases, with 13 bases sitting between them. Germline V gene lookup returns CDR1 MNHEY and CDR2 SVGAGI. This CDR3 is built from 12 residues. The CDR3 DNA reads TGTGCCAGCAGGGATCCCAAGGGGACCATATATTTT. Translated: CASRDPKGTIYF.

A few counts support this clonotype. The rearrangement links TRBV27 to TRBJ2-3; possibly TRBD1 for D (5 bases). Trimming stripped 5 bases from V and 2 bases from J, with 11 bases between. This CDR3 contains 14 residues. CDR1 and CDR2 (germline): MNHEY, SMNVEV (reference sequence). CDR3: CASSIQTDTDTQYF. The CDR3 DNA is TGTGCCAGCAGTATCCAGACAGACACAGATACGCAGTATTTT.

The J gene is TRBJ2-7, the V gene TRBV13, with a tentative D call TRBD2 (5 bases). V was cut by 0 bases and J by 4 bases, with 7 bases left in between. The CDR3 is 13 amino acids. From germline, CDR1 is PRHDT and CDR2 FYEKMQ (reference sequence). The CDR3 sequence: CASSLGGSYEQYF. CDR3 sequence (DNA): TGTGCCAGCAGCTTAGGGGGGAGTTACGAGCAGTACTTC.